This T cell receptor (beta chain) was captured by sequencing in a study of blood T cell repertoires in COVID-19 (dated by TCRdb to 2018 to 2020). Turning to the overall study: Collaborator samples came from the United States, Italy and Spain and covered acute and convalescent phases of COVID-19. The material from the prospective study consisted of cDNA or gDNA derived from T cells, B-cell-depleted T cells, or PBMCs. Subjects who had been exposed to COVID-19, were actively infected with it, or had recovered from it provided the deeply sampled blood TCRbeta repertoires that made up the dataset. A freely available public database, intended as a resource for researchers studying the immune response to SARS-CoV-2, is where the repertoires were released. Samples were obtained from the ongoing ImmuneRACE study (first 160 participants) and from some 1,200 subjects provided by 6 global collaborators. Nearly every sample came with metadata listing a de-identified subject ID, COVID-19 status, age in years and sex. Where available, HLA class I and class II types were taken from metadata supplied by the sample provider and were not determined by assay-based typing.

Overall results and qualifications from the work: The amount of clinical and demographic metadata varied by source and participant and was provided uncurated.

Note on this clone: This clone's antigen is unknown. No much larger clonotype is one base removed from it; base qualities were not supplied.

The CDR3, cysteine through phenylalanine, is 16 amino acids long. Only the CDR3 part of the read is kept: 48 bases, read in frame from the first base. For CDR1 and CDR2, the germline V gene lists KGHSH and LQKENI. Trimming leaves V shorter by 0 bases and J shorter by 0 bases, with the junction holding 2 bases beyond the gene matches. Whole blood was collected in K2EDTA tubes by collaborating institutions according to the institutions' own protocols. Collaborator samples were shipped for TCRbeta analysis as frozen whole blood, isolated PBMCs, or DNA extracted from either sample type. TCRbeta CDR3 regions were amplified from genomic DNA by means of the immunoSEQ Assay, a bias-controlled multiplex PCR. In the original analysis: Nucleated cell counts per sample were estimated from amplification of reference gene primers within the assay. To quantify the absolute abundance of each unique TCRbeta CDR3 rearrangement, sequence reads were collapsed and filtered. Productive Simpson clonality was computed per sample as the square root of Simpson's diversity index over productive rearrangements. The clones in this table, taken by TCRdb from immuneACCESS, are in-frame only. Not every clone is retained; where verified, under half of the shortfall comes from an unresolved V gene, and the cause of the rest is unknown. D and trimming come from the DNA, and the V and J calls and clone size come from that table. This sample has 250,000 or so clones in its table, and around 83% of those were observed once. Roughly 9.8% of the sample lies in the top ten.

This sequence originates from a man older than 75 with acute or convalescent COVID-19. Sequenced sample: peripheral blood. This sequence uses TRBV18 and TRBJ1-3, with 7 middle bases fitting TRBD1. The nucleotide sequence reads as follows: TGTGCCAGCTCACCACCCGGGACAGTCTCTGGAAACACCATATATTTT. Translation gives CASSPPGTVSGNTIYF.